This passage covers 27 T cell receptor beta chains from one sample sequenced in a study of identical twins. TCRdb itself ran the 5' RACE reads through MiXCR, one entry per CDR3 protein. The sample lists around 1.7 million distinct CDR3 sequences, about 32% occurring once. The sequencing input was cord blood. The receptor set was obtained from a newborn girl in good health.

This sequence joins TRBV12-3 or TRBV12-4 and TRBJ2-1; D is perhaps TRBD1 (5 bases). The length of the CDR3 is 15 residues. The ends were cut back, 5 bases at V and 8 bases at J, with 19 bases in the middle. This CDR3 reads CASSLGAKALDEQFF. DNA for the CDR3: TGTGCCAGCAGTCTTGGGGCAAAGGCGCTCGATGAGCAGTTCTTC.

This clonotype was seen only once. This sequence joins TRBV20-1 and TRBJ2-7; TRBD1 is a possible D gene (5 bases). The V end was cut by 5 bases, the J end by 0 bases, with 11 bases between. The CDR3 is 13 residues long. Per the germline V gene, CDR1 is DFQATT and CDR2 is SNEGSKA (reference sequence). CDR3 sequence reads: CSAPKQVSYEQYF. The CDR3 nucleotides are TGCAGTGCTCCCAAACAGGTCTCCTACGAGCAGTACTTC.

There are a few counts of this clonotype. The chain employs TRBV20-1 and TRBJ2-3, with D perhaps given as TRBD1 or TRBD2 (6 bases each). The V gene's germline CDR1 is DFQATT and CDR2 SNEGSKA (reference sequence). The V end lost 3 bases, the J end lost 0 bases, and 13 bases lay between the germline ends. This CDR3 is built from 15 residues. The CDR3 nucleotides are TGCAGTGCTAGGGGCGGGACATCTAGCACAGATACGCAGTATTTT. It codes for CSARGGTSSTDTQYF.

This clonotype was counted at least ten times. The chain has TRBV20-1 and TRBJ2-7; D call uncertain. CDR3 size: 12 residues. Between the trimmed V and J ends, which lost 4 bases and 0 bases, there was a span of 7 bases. Germline CDR1 reads DFQATT; CDR2 reads SNEGSKA (reference sequence). The CDR3, as DNA: TGCAGTGCTAAGGTCGACTCCTACGAGCAGTACTTC. The encoded protein is CSAKVDSYEQYF.

The genes are TRBV9 and TRBJ2-3, with D maybe TRBD2 (5 bases). The CDR3 loop spans 14 amino acids. Trimming shortened V by 4 bases and J by 2 bases, and 11 bases separated the two germline ends. The germline gives CDR1 SGDLS, CDR2 YYNGEE. CDR3 bases: TGTGCCAGCAGCCTCCGGACTTTCACAGATACGCAGTATTTT. Translated: CASSLRTFTDTQYF.

This clonotype was counted only a few times. The chain recombines TRBV13 with TRBJ2-2; no reliable D call. Germline values: CDR1 PRHDT, CDR2 FYEKMQ (reference sequence). This CDR3 region has 12 residues. The V and J ends lost 1 base and 6 bases respectively, with 3 bases between them. DNA for the CDR3: TGTGCCAGCAGCTTAGATGCCGGGGAGCTGTTTTTT. Translation gives CASSLDAGELFF.

The V gene is TRBV6-6, the J gene TRBJ2-5; weak D call: TRBD2 (7 bases). CDR1 MNHNY and CDR2 SVGAGI come from the germline V gene (reference sequence). With 11 bases removed from V and 2 bases from J, the gap between germline ends came to 27 bases. CDR3 size: 17 residues. CDR3 residues: CAAQGGADGERQETQYF. The CDR3 nucleotides read TGTGCCGCCCAAGGGGGGGCCGACGGGGAGCGGCAAGAGACCCAGTACTTC.

The chain uses TRBV21-1 and TRBJ2-7. TRBV21-1 has pseudogene status. CDR3 size: 14 residues. CDR3 in DNA: TGTGCCAGCAGCAAAGAGGGAACATCGTACGAGCAGTACTTC. It codes for CASSKEGTSYEQYF.

The CDR3 loop reads CASSSTAGTSGTSEQYF. The CDR3 nucleotides read TGTGCCAGCAGTTCCACCGCCGGGACTAGCGGGACTAGTGAGCAGTACTTC. This rearrangement joins TRBV28 to TRBJ2-4, with 13 nucleotides matching TRBD2. V dropped 4 bases and J dropped 13; count of bases not matched to a gene: 16. The CDR3 length is 17 residues. From germline, CDR1 is MDHEN and CDR2 SYDVKM.

In its sample, this clonotype was seen a few times. The chain couples TRBV5-1 to TRBJ2-4; the match to TRBD2 covers 8 bases. The J call is uncertain, as TRBJ2-7 better fits the DNA end. The CDR3 contains 13 residues. Per germline, CDR1 SGHRS and CDR2 YFSETQ. The CDR3: CASSPVAGYEQYF. The CDR3 nucleotides read TGCGCCAGCTCTCCAGTAGCGGGGTACGAGCAGTACTTC.

This clonotype was detected only a few times. The rearrangement joins TRBV3-1 to TRBJ2-3; D is unresolved. The CDR3 contains 12 residues. CDR1 and CDR2 (germline): LGHDT, YNNKEL (reference sequence). V was trimmed by 1 base and J by 11 bases, leaving 10 bases between them. CDR3 in amino acids: CASSQVSAEQYF. For the CDR3, the DNA is TGTGCCAGCAGCCAAGTCAGCGCCGAGCAGTATTTT.

As regards this clonotype: As the CDR3 is not closed by the conserved phenylalanine or tryptophan, this likely results from a read error. V and J are TRBV29-1 and TRBJ2-1; 9 nucleotides match TRBD1. Germline V lookup: CDR1 SQVTM, CDR2 ANQGSEA. The J segment lost 7 bases and the V segment lost 4 bases, leaving 5 bases of the junction unmatched. This CDR3 is 13 amino acids long. CDR3 amino acids: CSVGDRAGNEQFV. As DNA, the CDR3 is TGCAGCGTTGGGGACAGGGCTGGGAATGAGCAGTTCGTC.

This sequence joins TRBV14 and TRBJ1-2; maybe TRBD1 (6 bases). From germline, CDR1 is SGHDN and CDR2 FVKESK. V lost 2 bases, J lost 6 bases, and 19 bases lay in between. The CDR3 runs 16 residues. CDR3: CASSQFAGRGQNGYTF. In DNA form, the CDR3 reads TGTGCCAGCAGCCAATTCGCGGGACGGGGGCAGAATGGCTACACCTTC.

This clonotype was detected only a few times. This chain connects TRBV27 to TRBJ2-7, with 8 bases identical to TRBD1. Germline V gene data show CDR1 as MNHEY and CDR2 as SMNVEV (reference sequence). The J segment lost 5 bases and the V segment lost 5 bases, leaving 5 bases of the junction unmatched. CDR3 length: 13 residues. CDR3 sequence (DNA): TGTGCCAGCAGTCAAGGACAGGGTAACGAGCAGTACTTC. The encoded protein is CASSQGQGNEQYF.

The chain carries TRBV2 and TRBJ2-5; possibly TRBD1 for D (6 bases). V was pared by 2 bases and J by 11 bases, with 24 bases between. The CDR3 extends over 16 amino acids. The germline V gene encodes CDR1 SNHLY and CDR2 FYNNEI. This chain's CDR3 is CASSELRLGADNEQYF. The CDR3 nucleotides read TGTGCCAGCAGTGAATTAAGACTGGGGGCCGATAATGAGCAGTACTTC.

This clonotype has more than one count but fewer than ten. The J gene is TRBJ2-3, the V gene TRBV7-6; 13 positions agree with TRBD2. Germline V CDR1 and CDR2: SGHVS, FNYEAQ. The CDR3 is 18 residues long. The ends lost 3 bases at V and 0 bases at J; junction bases unmatched: 6. The chain's CDR3 is CASSFGLAGVRSTDTQYF. The CDR3 nucleotides are TGTGCCAGCAGCTTCGGACTAGCGGGAGTTCGTAGCACAGATACGCAGTATTTT.

This clonotype was detected only a few times. The genes are TRBV10-3 and TRBJ2-3; 8 positions match TRBD2. Germline CDR1 reads ENHRY; CDR2 reads SYGVKD. After removal of 4 bases from V and 4 bases from J, the junction contained 7 bases not matched to a gene. This CDR3 comprises 15 residues. This chain's CDR3 is CAISGGLDSADTQYF. CDR3 nucleotide sequence: TGTGCCATCAGTGGGGGACTAGATTCGGCAGATACGCAGTATTTT.

The J gene is TRBJ2-7, the V gene TRBV25-1, with D perhaps being TRBD1 or TRBD2 (5 bases each). CDR3 length: 13 amino acids. CDR1 is MGHDK, CDR2 SYGVNS, per germline. Trimming left V 1 base short and J 7 bases short, with 11 bases between. The DNA of the CDR3 is TGTGCCAGCAGTGAATGGCAGGGAGATGAGCAGTACTTC. Residues: CASSEWQGDEQYF.

This rearrangement joins TRBV14 to TRBJ2-3; TRBD2 aligns across 9 bases. The germline CDR1 and CDR2 sequences are SGHDN and FVKESK. V lost 0 bases and J lost 3; bases outside the gene matches: 7. The CDR3 is 17 residues long. The CDR3 DNA reads TGTGCCAGCAGCCAAGATGCTCTAGCGGGAAGGACAGATACGCAGTATTTT. Protein product: CASSQDALAGRTDTQYF.

The chain carries TRBV20-1 and TRBJ1-1, with D possibly TRBD1 on 5 matching bases. The CDR3 has 12 amino acids. The germline gives CDR1 DFQATT, CDR2 SNEGSKA (reference sequence). V shed 3 bases and J shed 4 bases, with 9 bases lying between them. The CDR3 region has the DNA TGCAGTGCTAGCTTGGGGGGCACTGAAGCTTTCTTT. Protein product: CSASLGGTEAFF.

This chain joins TRBV5-1 and TRBJ2-1; D possibly corresponds to TRBD2 (6 bases). Germline V lookup: CDR1 SGHRS, CDR2 YFSETQ. V lost 3 bases to trimming and J lost 1 base, with 14 bases between them. The CDR3 sequence is 16 residues long. CDR3 sequence reads: CASSSGAGPSYNEQFF. The CDR3 DNA follows: TGCGCCAGCAGCTCGGGCGCGGGGCCTTCCTACAATGAGCAGTTCTTC.

The rearrangement links TRBV4-2 to TRBJ1-2, with 9 bases lining up with TRBD1. CDR3 size: 15 residues. The trim removed 3 bases at V and 4 bases at J, leaving 6 bases unmatched. Germline CDR1 LGHNA, CDR2 YNFKEQ. CDR3: CASSHPTGGGYGYTF. The CDR3 nucleotides are TGTGCCAGCAGCCATCCTACAGGGGGCGGCTATGGCTACACCTTC.

This rearrangement joins TRBV7-2 to TRBJ1-2, with D unresolved. Deletions cut 2 bases from V and 0 bases from J, with 7 bases between. The V gene's germline CDR1 is SGHTA and CDR2 FQGNSA. The CDR3 sequence is 14 residues long. Here the CDR3 reads CTSSLKDSNYGYTF. CDR3 DNA sequence: TGTACCAGCAGCTTAAAAGACTCTAACTATGGCTACACCTTC.

This clonotype has at least ten counts. This chain joins TRBV4-2 and TRBJ2-7, with 7 bases fitting TRBD2. CDR1 and CDR2 (germline): LGHNA, YNFKEQ. CDR3 length equals 12 residues. The ends lost 4 bases at V and 6 bases at J; junction bases unmatched: 3. The CDR3 loop reads CASSRGLGEQYF. CDR3 DNA: TGTGCCAGCAGCCGAGGACTAGGCGAGCAGTACTTC.

V gene TRBV9 combines with J gene TRBJ2-1; 9 bases fit TRBD2. J was trimmed by 9 bases and V by 4 bases; bases with no gene match: 8. CDR1 and CDR2 (germline): SGDLS, YYNGEE. CDR3 length equals 14 residues. The CDR3, as DNA: TGTGCCAGCAGCTTCGAGCGGGAGGACGGTGAGCAGTTCTTC. Protein sequence: CASSFEREDGEQFF.

In its sample, this clonotype was seen many times. The gene calls are TRBV4-2 and TRBJ2-7, with a tentative D call TRBD1 (6 bases). This CDR3 comprises 13 residues. Germline lookup yields CDR1 LGHNA and CDR2 YNFKEQ. The V gene lost 4 bases and the J gene lost 3 bases, with 10 bases spanning the gap. CDR3 residues: CASSPGTFYEQYF. CDR3 DNA sequence: TGTGCCAGCAGCCCCGGGACATTCTACGAGCAGTACTTC.

V gene TRBV11-2 combines with J gene TRBJ2-5, with TRBD2 identical over 13 bases. Germline lookup yields CDR1 SGHAT and CDR2 FQNNGV. V shed 1 base and J 2 bases; nucleotides not matched to a gene: 1. The length of the CDR3 is 16 residues. The chain's CDR3 is CASSLVTSGGQETQYF. Here the CDR3 DNA reads TGTGCCAGCAGCTTAGTGACTAGCGGGGGGCAAGAGACCCAGTACTTC.